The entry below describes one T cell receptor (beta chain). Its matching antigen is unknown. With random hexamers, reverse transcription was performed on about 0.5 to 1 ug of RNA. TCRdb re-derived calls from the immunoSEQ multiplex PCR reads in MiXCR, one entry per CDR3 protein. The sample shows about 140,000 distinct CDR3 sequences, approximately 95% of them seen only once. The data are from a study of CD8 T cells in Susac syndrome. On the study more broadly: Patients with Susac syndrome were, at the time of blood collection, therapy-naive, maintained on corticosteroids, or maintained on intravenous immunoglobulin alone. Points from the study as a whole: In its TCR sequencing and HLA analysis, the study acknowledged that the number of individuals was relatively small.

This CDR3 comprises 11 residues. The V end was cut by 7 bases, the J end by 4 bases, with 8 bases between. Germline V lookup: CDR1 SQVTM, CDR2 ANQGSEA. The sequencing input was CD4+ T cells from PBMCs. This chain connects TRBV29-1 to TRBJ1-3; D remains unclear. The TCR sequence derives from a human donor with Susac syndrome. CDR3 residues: CSAVGGNTIYF. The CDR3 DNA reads TGCAGCGCAGTAGGAGGAAACACCATATATTTT.